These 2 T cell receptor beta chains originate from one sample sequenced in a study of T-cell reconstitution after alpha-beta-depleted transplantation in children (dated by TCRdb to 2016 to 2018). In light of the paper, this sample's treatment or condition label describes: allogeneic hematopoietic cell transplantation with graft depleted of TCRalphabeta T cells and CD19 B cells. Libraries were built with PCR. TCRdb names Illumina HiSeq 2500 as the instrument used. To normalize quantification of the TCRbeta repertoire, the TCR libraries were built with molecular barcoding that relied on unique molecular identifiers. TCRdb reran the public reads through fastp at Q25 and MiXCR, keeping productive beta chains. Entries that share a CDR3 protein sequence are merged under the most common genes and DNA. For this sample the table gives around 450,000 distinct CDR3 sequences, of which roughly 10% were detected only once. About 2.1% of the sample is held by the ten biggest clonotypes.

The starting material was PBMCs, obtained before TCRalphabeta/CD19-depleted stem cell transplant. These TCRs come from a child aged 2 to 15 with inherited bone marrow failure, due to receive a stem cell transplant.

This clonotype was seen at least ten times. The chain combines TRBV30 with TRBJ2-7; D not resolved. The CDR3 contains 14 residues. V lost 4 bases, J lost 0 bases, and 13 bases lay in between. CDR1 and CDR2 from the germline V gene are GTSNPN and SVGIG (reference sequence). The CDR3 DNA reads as TGTGCCTGGAATGGGTGGATGGGCTCCTACGAGCAGTACTTC. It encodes CAWNGWMGSYEQYF.

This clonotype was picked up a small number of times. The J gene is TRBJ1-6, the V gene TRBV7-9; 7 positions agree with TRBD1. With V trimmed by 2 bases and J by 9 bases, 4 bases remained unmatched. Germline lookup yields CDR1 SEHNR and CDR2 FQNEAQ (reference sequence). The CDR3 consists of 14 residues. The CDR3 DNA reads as TGTGCCAGCAGCTTACAGGGGGGTGGTTCACCCCTCCACTTT. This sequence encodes CASSLQGGGSPLHF.